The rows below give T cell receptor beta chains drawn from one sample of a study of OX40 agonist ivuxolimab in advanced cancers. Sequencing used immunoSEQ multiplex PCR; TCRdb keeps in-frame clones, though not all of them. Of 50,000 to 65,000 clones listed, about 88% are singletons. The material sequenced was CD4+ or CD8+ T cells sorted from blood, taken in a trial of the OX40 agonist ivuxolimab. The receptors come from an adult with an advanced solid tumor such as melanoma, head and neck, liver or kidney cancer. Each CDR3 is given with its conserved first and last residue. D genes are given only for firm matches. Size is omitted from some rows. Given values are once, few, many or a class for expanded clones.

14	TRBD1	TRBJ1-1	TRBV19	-	CASSKQGARTEAFF	TGTGCCAGTAGCAAACAGGGGGCGCGCACTGAAGCTTTCTTT
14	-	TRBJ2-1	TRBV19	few	CASSTGPRHNEQFF	TGTGCCAGTAGTACCGGGCCCCGCCACAATGAGCAGTTCTTC
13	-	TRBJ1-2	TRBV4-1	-	CASSHSKDYGYTF	TGCGCCAGCAGCCACTCAAAAGACTATGGCTACACCTTC
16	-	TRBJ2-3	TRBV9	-	CASGSLLGRFGDTQYF	TGTGCCAGCGGGTCATTGTTAGGGCGGTTCGGAGATACGCAGTATTTT
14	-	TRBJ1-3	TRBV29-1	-	CSVLVSLSGNTIYF	TGCAGCGTTCTTGTGAGCCTCTCTGGAAACACCATATATTTT
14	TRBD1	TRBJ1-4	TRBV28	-	CASSPATGDEKLFF	TGTGCCAGCAGTCCGGCGACAGGGGATGAAAAACTGTTTTTT
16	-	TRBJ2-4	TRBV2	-	CASSSAVSGAKNIQYF	TGTGCCAGCAGTTCCGCCGTTAGCGGAGCCAAAAACATTCAGTACTTC
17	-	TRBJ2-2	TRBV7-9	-	CASSSPPGHPNTGELFF	TGTGCCAGCAGCTCCCCCCCAGGGCACCCGAACACCGGGGAGCTGTTTTTT
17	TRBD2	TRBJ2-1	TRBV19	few	CASSSGLALLSYNEQFF	TGTGCCAGTAGTTCTGGACTAGCCCTCCTCTCCTACAATGAGCAGTTCTTC
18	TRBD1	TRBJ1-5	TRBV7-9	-	CASSLVSLRTGANQPQHF	TGTGCCAGCAGCTTAGTTTCGCTTCGGACAGGGGCCAATCAGCCCCAGCATTTT
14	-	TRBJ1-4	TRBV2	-	CASSDAATNEKLFF	TGTGCCAGCAGTGATGCGGCAACTAATGAAAAACTGTTTTTT
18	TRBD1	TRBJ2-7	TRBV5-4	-	CASSFFRDRGLSLYEQYF	TGTGCCAGCAGCTTTTTCCGGGACAGGGGGCTTTCTTTGTACGAGCAGTACTTC
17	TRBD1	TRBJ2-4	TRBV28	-	CASTQGDSLIAKNIQYF	TGTGCCAGCACCCAGGGGGACAGTCTAATAGCCAAAAACATTCAGTACTTC
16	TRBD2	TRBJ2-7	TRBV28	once	CASREHGLAGSYEQYF	TGTGCCAGCAGAGAACACGGACTAGCGGGCTCCTACGAGCAGTACTTC
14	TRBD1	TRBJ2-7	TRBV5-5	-	CASSNPGQPYEQYF	TGTGCCAGCAGCAACCCGGGACAGCCCTACGAGCAGTACTTC
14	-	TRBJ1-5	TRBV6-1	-	CAARDPQGIQPQHF	TGTGCCGCCCGGGACCCTCAGGGGATTCAGCCCCAGCATTTT
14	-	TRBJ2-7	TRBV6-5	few	CASRGDSAPYEQYF	TGTGCCAGCAGGGGGGACTCCGCCCCCTACGAGCAGTACTTC
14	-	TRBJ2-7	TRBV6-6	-	CASSLGPGAYEQYF	TGTGCCAGCAGTCTCGGGCCAGGGGCGTACGAGCAGTACTTC
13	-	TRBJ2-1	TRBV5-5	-	CASSLAGVNEQFF	TGTGCCAGCAGCTTGGCCGGGGTAAATGAGCAGTTCTTC
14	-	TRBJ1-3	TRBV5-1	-	CASSPSGPGNTIYF	TGCGCCAGCAGCCCTAGTGGGCCTGGAAACACCATATATTTT
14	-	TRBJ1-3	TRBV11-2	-	CASSFRVTGNTIYF	TGTGCCAGCAGCTTCAGGGTCACTGGAAACACCATATATTTT
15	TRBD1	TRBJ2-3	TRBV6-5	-	CASRDRGQGVDTQYF	TGTGCCAGCAGGGATAGAGGACAGGGAGTAGATACGCAGTATTTT